This T cell receptor (beta chain) was retrieved from a study of neurological immune-mediated disorders. Template-switch 5'RACE cDNA synthesis added a 10-nucleotide unique molecular identifier. Each sequencing run yielded over 190 million TCR-beta sequences from 15-18 subjects. Each CDR3 protein is one row after TCRdb ran MiXCR on the 5' RACE reads. The sample yields about 55,000 distinct CDR3 sequences, about 4% seen once. Notes on the study in general: Expanded clones shared no CDR3 amino acid sequences across subjects, suggesting private repertoires in all groups.

This clonotype was recorded many times. Its target is unknown. This sequence was found in a man aged 50-59 years with multiple sclerosis. Sequencing was carried out using PBMCs.

CDR3 residues: CASKAVPRRETQYF. In DNA form, the CDR3 reads TGTGCCAGCAAGGCCGTACCGCGGAGGGAGACCCAGTACTTC. The chain combines TRBV6-5 with TRBJ2-5, with D perhaps matching TRBD2 (5 bases). V gave up 7 bases and J gave up 5 bases, with 17 bases separating them. This CDR3 region has 14 residues. The germline CDR1 and CDR2 sequences are MNHEY and SVGAGI.